This T cell receptor (beta chain) came from a study of technical replicates of blood from several donors (dated by TCRdb to the late 2010s). Notes on this clone: This receptor's antigen is unknown. Base qualities were left out, and no much larger clone turns up one base away.

The library relied on the immunoSEQ multiplex PCR assay. Drawn from immuneACCESS, this table holds only the in-frame rearrangements with V and J called that TCRdb kept. Clones are partly lost; checked studies trace under half to an unresolved V gene and leave the rest unexplained. The sample contains roughly 68,000 clones, roughly 86% of them found a single time. About 5.1% of the sample is taken by the ten largest. CDR1 LGHNA and CDR2 YSLEER are derived from the germline V gene. Trimming takes 0 bases off V and 3 bases off J; junction bases not matched to a gene: 1. The CDR3 goes from the cysteine to the phenylalanine over 14 residues. Of the read, only the CDR3 DNA is kept; its 42 bases are in frame from base 1.

Sequenced material: PBMCs. The V and J genes are TRBV4-3 and TRBJ2-7, and TRBD2 matches 8 of the central bases. The TCR was taken from a human donor in good health. Some clones in this sample may be carry-over from other donors' samples. The nucleotides read TGCGCCAGCAGCCAAGACCGGGGGGGCTACGAGCAGTACTTC. The resulting protein is CASSQDRGGYEQYF.